Presented here are 15 T cell receptor beta chains from one specimen sequenced in a study of tumor-infiltrating lymphocytes in primary liver carcinoma. Production of TCR beta cDNA used around 0.45 ug total RNA together with a constant-region primer. Libraries for TCR beta were built through three nested multiplex PCR rounds, which together made up a slightly modified ARM-PCR procedure. Rounds one and two of PCR, each of 10 to 11 cycles, were primed with TRBV1-TRBV30 forward primers and a C-beta reverse primer. TCRdb analysed the multiplex PCR reads with MiXCR anew, one entry per CDR3 protein. The table shows roughly 100,000 distinct CDR3 sequences, with around 66% occurring only once. Investigators took RNA and DNA out together from 20-30 mg of unsorted bulk tissue. The source material was liver tumor tissue from sampling region 2. Subset in this sample: tumor region T2, inferior pole. All receptors derive from a woman aged 55-69 years with primary liver carcinoma and hepatitis B virus infection.

Note on this clonotype: At one end the junction does not follow the germline gene, possibly because of a read error. V and J are TRBV6-5 and TRBJ2-3; the D is unclear. The CDR3 consists of 12 residues. Germline V lookup: CDR1 MNHEY, CDR2 SVGAGI. In DNA, the CDR3 is TGTGCCGGCAGTCCCTATGTTGATACGCAGTATTTT. Its protein is CAGSPYVDTQYF.

With regard to this clonotype: The conserved final phenylalanine or tryptophan is absent from the CDR3, which likely points to a read error. V usage is TRBV4-2 and J usage is TRBJ1-1; D call uncertain. With 3 bases removed from V and 1 base from J, the gap between germline ends came to 12 bases. CDR1 and CDR2 from the germline V gene are LGHNA and YNFKEQ. The CDR3 consists of 15 residues. DNA for the CDR3: TGTGCCAGCAGCCACGGTGGTGGTGGGAACACTGAAGCTTTCCTT. Its translation: CASSHGGGGNTEAFL.

The V gene is TRBV18, the J gene TRBJ2-5; 8 positions agree with TRBD1. Germline assignment: CDR1 KGHSH and CDR2 LQKENI. With V trimmed by 4 bases and J by 5 bases, 6 bases remained unmatched. This CDR3 region has 14 residues. CDR3 protein: CASSLDRGWETQYF. CDR3 DNA sequence: TGTGCCAGCTCACTCGACAGGGGCTGGGAGACCCAGTACTTC.

About this clonotype: Because it lacks the conserved phenylalanine or tryptophan at the end, this CDR3 is likely a read error. No DNA is shown, since the ends of the CDR3 on it are uncertain; the CDR3 is the one TCRdb lists. This chain connects TRBV5-1 to TRBJ2-5; the tabulated D call, TRBD1, remains unverified against the DNA. The CDR3 region is 12 residues in length, termini included. Germline CDR1 SGHRS, CDR2 YFSETQ. The CDR3: CANSADRVLKYS.

A note on this clonotype: This likely comes from a read error, as the CDR3 has no conserved phenylalanine or tryptophan at its end. This chain links TRBV29-1 with TRBJ2-3; 12 bases line up with TRBD1. Losses at the gene ends were 6 bases for V and 5 bases for J; bases not matched to a gene: 6. This CDR3 contains 14 residues. Per the germline V gene, CDR1 is SQVTM and CDR2 is ANQGSEA. The CDR3 is CSVTRDRGRDTQYS. CDR3 nucleotides: TGCAGCGTGACCCGGGACAGGGGGCGAGATACGCAGTATTCT.

This clonotype was recorded at least ten times. The chain is built from TRBV5-4 and TRBJ1-4; tentatively, D is TRBD1 (5 bases). The CDR3 runs to 14 residues. V was pared by 4 bases and J by 8 bases, with 15 bases between. Germline V gives CDR1 SGHNT, CDR2 YYREEE (reference sequence). This CDR3 reads CASSIRDGGEKLFF. In nucleotides, the CDR3 is TGTGCCAGCAGCATCCGGGACGGCGGGGAAAAACTGTTTTTT.

Regarding this clonotype: A much larger clone differs by one base, so this may be a read error. This rearrangement joins TRBV7-8 to TRBJ2-7; 7 bases line up with TRBD1. Looked up from germline, CDR1 is SGHVS and CDR2 is FQNEAQ. CDR3 length: 14 residues. CDR3 in DNA: TGTGACAGCAGTGAGCAGGGGGTCAACCACGAGCAGTACTTC. Translating it yields CDSSEQGVNHEQYF.

As to this clonotype: A much larger clonotype is one base distant, so this may be a read error. CDR3 in amino acids: CASSTLTGVGDTQYF. The CDR3, as DNA: TGCGCCAGCAGTACCCTCACGGGAGTCGGTGATACGCAGTATTTT. The chain combines TRBV5-1 with TRBJ2-3; the D gene is possibly TRBD2 (6 bases). CDR3 length: 15 residues. Germline lookup yields CDR1 SGHRS and CDR2 YFSETQ. V shed 5 bases and J shed 6 bases, with 19 bases lying between them.

This clonotype showed up many times. As DNA, the CDR3 is TGCGCCAGCAGCCAGACCGGGACTAGCGGGAGTACTAACATTCAGTACTTC. Translation: CASSQTGTSGSTNIQYF. This chain joins TRBV4-1 and TRBJ2-4; TRBD2 aligns across 14 bases. This CDR3 spans 17 amino acids. Germline-derived CDR1 and CDR2 are MGHRA and YSYEKL. The trim removed 3 bases at V and 7 bases at J, leaving 8 bases unmatched.

A word on this clonotype: One end of the junction does not line up with germline, which may come from a read error. The chain employs TRBV29-1 and TRBJ2-1, with a weak D call TRBD2 (5 bases). Germline V gene sequence: CDR1 SQVTM, CDR2 ANQGSEA. The CDR3 totals 11 residues. The DNA of the CDR3 is TGTAGCGTTGCGCTAGATGTTGTGCAGTTCTTC. This encodes CSVALDVVQFF.

As regards this clonotype: At one of its ends the junction is not consistent with the germline gene, which may arise from a read error. The rearrangement links TRBV11-2 to TRBJ1-6; D unclear. The germline CDR1 and CDR2 sequences are SGHAT and FQNNGV. This CDR3 comprises 13 residues. This CDR3 reads CDSSFVTNSPLHF. CDR3 nucleotides: TGTGACAGCAGCTTTGTGACGAATTCACCCCTCCACTTT.

The chain couples TRBV11-2 to TRBJ2-1; weak D call: TRBD2 (5 bases). Germline V gene data show CDR1 as SGHAT and CDR2 as FQNNGV. The CDR3 runs to 19 residues. The V end was cut by 1 base, the J end by 12 bases, with 31 bases between. Here the CDR3 DNA reads TGTGCCAGCAGCTTAGCCGGAGCCGGAGGCCGGCGGTGGTCGGTCTGGCAGTTCTTC. Translated: CASSLAGAGGRRWSVWQFF. Full variable domain (rest looked up from reference TRBV11-2 and TRBJ2-1): EAGVAQSPRYKIIEKRQSVAFWCNPISGHATLYWYQQILGQGPKLLIQFQNNGVVDDSQLPKDRFSAERLKGVDSTLKIQPAKLEDSAVYLCASSLAGAGGRRWSVWQFFGPGTRLTVL.

On this clonotype: One end of the junction varies from germline; a read error may be responsible. The gene calls are TRBV11-1 and TRBJ2-2, with D possibly TRBD2 on 5 matching bases. Germline CDR1 SGHAT, CDR2 FQDESV (reference sequence). CDR3 length equals 14 residues. CDR3 nucleotide sequence: TGTGCCAGCAGACCGAGTCTTGATACCGGGGAGCTGTCTTTT. It translates to CASRPSLDTGELSF.

Concerning this clonotype: An end of the junction differs from the germline gene, which may be a read error. CDR3 DNA sequence: TGTGGCAGCAGTTTATTCGGAAACTCCTACGAGCAGTACTTC. Translated: CGSSLFGNSYEQYF. The genes are TRBV12-3 or TRBV12-4 and TRBJ2-7; no definite D call. The CDR3 is 14 residues long.

In this sample, this clonotype turned up a few times. The V and J genes are TRBV30 and TRBJ2-3; D gene uncertain. Germline V CDR1 and CDR2: GTSNPN, SVGIG (reference sequence). The V gene lost 2 bases and the J gene lost 2 bases, with 11 bases spanning the gap. The CDR3 spans 14 residues. The CDR3 DNA is TGTGCCTGGAGTAGGTTAGCTACCACAGATACGCAGTATTTT. It specifies CAWSRLATTDTQYF.